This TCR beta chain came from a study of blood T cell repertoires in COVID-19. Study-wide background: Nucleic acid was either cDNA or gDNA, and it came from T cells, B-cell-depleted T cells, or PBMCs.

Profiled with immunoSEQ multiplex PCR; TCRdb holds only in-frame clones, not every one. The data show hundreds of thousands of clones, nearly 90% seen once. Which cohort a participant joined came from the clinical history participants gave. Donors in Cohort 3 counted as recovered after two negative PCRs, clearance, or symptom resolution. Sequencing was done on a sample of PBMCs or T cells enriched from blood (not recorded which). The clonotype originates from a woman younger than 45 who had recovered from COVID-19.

The chain's CDR3 is CAWSVPPGQNGYTF. For the CDR3, the DNA is TGTGCCTGGAGTGTACCCCCAGGGCAAAATGGCTACACCTTC. This chain links TRBV30 with TRBJ1-2; perhaps TRBD1 as D (5 bases). Trimming removed 0 bases at V and 6 bases at J, with 14 bases between. Germline CDR1 reads GTSNPN; CDR2 reads SVGIG (reference sequence). The CDR3 extends over 14 amino acids.